The clone carrying this T cell receptor (beta chain) was seen just once. Generated by immunoSEQ multiplex PCR, the TCRdb table keeps only in-frame clones and is missing some. The sample holds approximately 53,000 clones, around 81% seen once. These data are taken from a study of blood T cell repertoires in COVID-19. Study at large: Both acute and convalescent COVID-19 samples were obtained from the United States, Italy and Spain. PBMCs, B-cell-depleted T cells, or T cells provided the cDNA or gDNA that made up the material.

V was pared by 1 base and J by 10 bases, with 14 bases between. The CDR3 is 14 residues long. The germline V gene has CDR1 SGHKS and CDR2 YYEKEE (reference sequence). Recruited during active infection, patients (from Seattle) were subsequently followed longitudinally. The chain links TRBV5-5 to TRBJ2-2, with D possibly TRBD1 on 5 matching bases. The sequence came from an elderly woman with COVID-19, enrolled during active disease. Material: peripheral blood. The CDR3, as DNA: TGTGCCAGCAGCTTGTCGGCAGGGTTTATGGAGCTGTTTTTT. It translates to CASSLSAGFMELFF.